Presented here are 18 T cell receptor beta chains from one specimen sequenced in a study of T cells in Graves' hyperthyroidism and ophthalmopathy. The investigators amplified TCR beta CDR3 regions from RNA transcripts. Initially, a first-round RT-PCR of the TCR CDR3 employed the HTBI primer set. TCRdb re-analysed the multiplex PCR reads in MiXCR, keeping a single row per CDR3 protein. The sample yields approximately 400,000 distinct CDR3 sequences, about 19% seen once. The sample consisted of blood. Receptors were obtained from a woman between 18 and 30 years old with Graves' hyperthyroidism.

This clonotype was detected once. This chain joins TRBV28 and TRBJ2-5, with 7 positions matching TRBD2. The CDR3 has 18 residues. The V and J ends lost 6 bases and 5 bases, in that order; junction bases with no gene match: 21. Germline V CDR1 and CDR2: MDHEN, SYDVKM. CDR3 region: CASSPRYGRTDWGETQYF. The CDR3, as DNA: TGTGCCAGCAGCCCTCGATACGGGAGGACGGACTGGGGGGAGACCCAGTACTTC.

This clonotype was recorded many times. This chain uses TRBV7-9 with TRBJ1-1; D gene unclear. Per germline, CDR1 SEHNR and CDR2 FQNEAQ (reference sequence). Trimming removed 5 bases at V and 2 bases at J, with 15 bases between. The CDR3 totals 15 residues. CDR3 sequence: CASSPRRLGNTEAFF. The CDR3 bases are TGTGCCAGCAGCCCAAGGCGGCTCGGTAACACTGAAGCTTTCTTT. The full variable domain, with the rest looked up from reference TRBV7-9 and TRBJ1-1, is DTGVSQNPRHKITKRGQNVTFRCDPISEHNRLYWYRQTLGQGPEFLTYFQNEAQLEKSRLLSDRFSAERPKGSFSTLEIQRTEQGDSAMYLCASSPRRLGNTEAFFGQGTRLTVV.

There are many counts of this clonotype. The genes are TRBV5-1 and TRBJ2-6; 8 bases agree with TRBD1. CDR1 and CDR2 from the germline V gene are SGHRS and YFSETQ. Germline trimming cut 5 bases from V and 4 bases from J; bases unmatched to any gene: 8. This CDR3 contains 16 residues. The CDR3 DNA reads TGCGCCAGCAGAGAGCAGGGGGCGCGGGGGGCCAACGTCCTGACTTTC. It is translated as CASREQGARGANVLTF.

This clonotype was seen repeatedly, ten times or more. The rearrangement links TRBV9 to TRBJ2-2, with a tentative D call TRBD2 (5 bases). Deletions cut 0 bases from V and 7 bases from J, with 16 bases between. The CDR3 is made up of 16 amino acids. Germline values: CDR1 SGDLS, CDR2 YYNGEE. The CDR3 nucleotides read TGTGCCAGCAGCGTAGGCCCCCTAGACGCGGGCGGGGAGCTGTTTTTT. Translated: CASSVGPLDAGGELFF.

This clonotype was detected a few times. This rearrangement joins TRBV4-1 to TRBJ1-2; no definite D call. Germline CDR1 and CDR2: MGHRA and YSYEKL. Trimming stripped 0 bases from V and 3 bases from J, with 11 bases between. The CDR3 is 15 amino acids. The CDR3: CASSQERSNYYGYTF. CDR3 nucleotide sequence: TGCGCCAGCAGCCAAGAGAGGTCCAATTACTATGGCTACACCTTC.

This clonotype has ten or more counts. The chain couples TRBV7-8 to TRBJ2-5; 12 bases are shared with TRBD1. Trimming at V came to 5 bases and at J to 2 bases, leaving 9 bases not matched to a gene. Germline CDR1 SGHVS, CDR2 FQNEAQ. The CDR3 is 17 amino acids. The DNA of the CDR3 is TGTGCCAGCAGCGCGCGCAGGGACAGGGGGCCTCAAGAGACCCAGTACTTC. This translates into CASSARRDRGPQETQYF.

This clonotype was recorded at least ten times. The CDR3 DNA is TGTGCCAGCAGACCCGCTCAGGGGGCTAACGAGCAGTACTTC. It is translated as CASRPAQGANEQYF. This rearrangement joins TRBV28 to TRBJ2-7; 8 bases are shared with TRBD1. Germline CDR1 reads MDHEN; CDR2 reads SYDVKM. The J segment lost 5 bases and the V segment lost 6 bases, leaving 9 bases of the junction unmatched. The CDR3 has 14 residues.

This clonotype was counted many times. The V gene is TRBV30, the J gene TRBJ1-2, with D tentatively TRBD1 (6 bases). Trimming pared 3 bases from V and 6 bases from J, leaving 11 bases between. The CDR3 consists of 12 residues. Germline loops: CDR1 GTSNPN, CDR2 SVGIG (reference sequence). The CDR3 coding sequence is TGTGCCTGGAGCGGGGGGCTGAATGGCTACACCTTC. This encodes CAWSGGLNGYTF. The entire variable domain, with the rest obtained from reference TRBV30 and TRBJ1-2, is as follows: SQTIHQWPATLVQPVGSPLSLECTVEGTSNPNLYWYRQAAGRGLQLLFYSVGIGQISSEVPQNLSASRPQDRQFILSSKKLLLSDSGFYLCAWSGGLNGYTFGSGTRLTVV.

This clonotype was seen ten or more times. The chain couples TRBV20-1 to TRBJ2-5; D assignment may be TRBD1 or TRBD2 (6 bases each). The CDR3 runs 13 residues. V was pared by 5 bases and J by 2 bases, with 12 bases between. Germline values: CDR1 DFQATT, CDR2 SNEGSKA (reference sequence). CDR3 in amino acids: CSAGGGLQETQYF. CDR3 DNA: TGCAGTGCTGGAGGGGGGCTACAAGAGACCCAGTACTTC.

This clonotype was picked up many times. The DNA for the CDR3 is TGTGCCAGCAGCTTCCTGATAAGGGGGCTAGCTTTCTTT. Residues: CASSFLIRGLAFF. This sequence joins TRBV11-2 and TRBJ1-1; 7 bases line up with TRBD1. Germline CDR1 is SGHAT and CDR2 is FQNNGV. V dropped 3 bases and J dropped 10; count of bases not matched to a gene: 8. This CDR3 comprises 13 residues.

Ten or more counts support this clonotype. J is TRBJ2-7 and V is TRBV2; the match to TRBD2 covers 8 bases. J was trimmed by 1 base and V by 7 bases; bases with no gene match: 9. The CDR3 runs to 15 residues. Germline lookup yields CDR1 SNHLY and CDR2 FYNNEI. CDR3 bases: TGTGCCAGCACGCGGGAGGAGTACGGTTCCTACGAGCAGTACTTC. Encoded protein: CASTREEYGSYEQYF.

This clonotype was seen ten or more times. The chain joins TRBV6-5 to TRBJ2-7, with D unclear. Germline CDR1 and CDR2: MNHEY and SVGAGI. The CDR3 is made up of 14 amino acids. Trimming took 2 bases from V and 0 from J, leaving 8 bases between them. CDR3 residues: CASSYGRSSYEQYF. The CDR3 DNA follows: TGTGCCAGCAGTTACGGACGGAGCTCCTACGAGCAGTACTTC.

The sample holds many counts of this clonotype. The chain links TRBV15 to TRBJ2-5; TRBD2 might be the D (5 bases). CDR1 is LNHNV and CDR2 is YYDKDF in the germline V gene (reference sequence). The ends were cut back, 5 bases at V and 4 bases at J, with 11 bases in the middle. The CDR3 is 13 residues long. CDR3 DNA: TGTGCCACCAGCTTATACGCGGGAGAGACCCAGTACTTC. Translated: CATSLYAGETQYF.

A note on this clonotype: A much larger clone lies one base from this, so it may be a read error. The genes are TRBV7-2 and TRBJ2-2; perhaps TRBD2 as D (5 bases). Germline V gene sequence: CDR1 SGHTA, CDR2 FQGNSA. The CDR3 extends over 13 amino acids. The CDR3 loop is CASSFFGNGELCF. As DNA, the CDR3 is TGTGCCAGCAGCTTTTTTGGAAACGGGGAGCTGTGTTTT.

V and J are TRBV19 and TRBJ1-5; no clear D. Germline CDR1 reads LNHDA; CDR2 reads SQIVND (reference sequence). V lost 3 bases to trimming and J lost 4 bases, with 16 bases between them. CDR3 length: 16 amino acids. CDR3 nucleotides: TGTGCCAGTAGTATTATCCGGGGAACCTCTAATCAGCCCCAGCATTTT. It specifies CASSIIRGTSNQPQHF.

This clonotype showed up many times. The chain links TRBV2 to TRBJ1-1; no definite D call. The V end was cut by 4 bases, the J end by 5 bases, with 11 bases between. CDR3 length equals 13 residues. In germline, CDR1 is SNHLY, CDR2 FYNNEI. The CDR3 loop reads CASSARTGTEAFF. In DNA, the CDR3 is TGTGCCAGCAGTGCCCGCACCGGAACTGAAGCTTTCTTT.

This clonotype occurred many times. The V and J genes are TRBV12-3 or TRBV12-4 and TRBJ1-2; unclear D gene. This CDR3 is built from 13 residues. The V and J ends lost 1 base and 4 bases respectively, with 7 bases between them. CDR3: CASSLDSGYGYTF. The CDR3, as DNA: TGTGCCAGCAGTTTAGACAGTGGCTATGGCTACACCTTC.

This clonotype has at least ten counts. The chain links TRBV2 to TRBJ1-1; D unclear. The germline V and J ends were trimmed by 3 bases and 2 bases, with 10 bases remaining between them. The CDR3 extends over 14 amino acids. Germline lookup yields CDR1 SNHLY and CDR2 FYNNEI. CDR3 coding DNA: TGTGCCAGCAGTGACCGGCACTTAAACACTGAAGCTTTCTTT. Its protein product is CASSDRHLNTEAFF.